Detailed here is one T cell receptor (beta chain). These data come from a study of T cells expressing NK-cell markers. Study information: Among eight sequenced donors, seven carried HCMV seropositivity while one was seronegative.

The authors made TCR beta cDNA libraries by 5'RACE template switching. This switching added a universal primer site and UMIs. TCRdb reworked the 5' RACE reads into one entry per CDR3 protein, no DNA. The sample holds 450,000 to 600,000 distinct CDR3 sequences. Specimen: blood T cells: a sorted CD56 or NKG2C T cell subset, CD4+ or CD8+ T cells, or bulk PBMC T cells (not recorded which). The TCR sequence derives from a man aged 18 to 29 in good health.

CDR3 in amino acids: CASSIELAGGNSYNEQFF. This sequence joins TRBV19 and TRBJ2-1; TCRdb lists TRBD2, though no DNA is available to test this call. CDR1 is LNHDA and CDR2 is SQIVND in the germline V gene (reference sequence). The CDR3 runs 18 residues. Full variable domain (outside the CDR3, taken from reference TRBV19 and TRBJ2-1): DGGITQSPKYLFRKEGQNVTLSCEQNLNHDAMYWYRQDPGQGLRLIYYSQIVNDFQKGDIAEGYSVSREKKESFPLTVTSAQKNPTAFYLCASSIELAGGNSYNEQFFGPGTRLTVL.